The rows below give T cell receptor beta chains drawn from one sample of a study of blood T cell repertoires in COVID-19. Assay: immunoSEQ multiplex PCR; the TCRdb copy retains only in-frame clones and omits some. Altogether hundreds of thousands of clones are present, approximately 85% being singletons, with the ten largest covering roughly 2%. The sample taken for sequencing was PBMCs or T cells enriched from blood (not recorded which). The receptor set was obtained from a woman between 45 and 60 years old who had recovered from COVID-19. The CDR3 runs from the conserved cysteine through the conserved F or W. D genes are given only for firm matches. A row's size may be missing; if present it is once, few, many or a size class.

cdr3_aa,cdr3_nt,j_call,v_call,d_call,clone_size,cdr3_length
CATSRVRGLYEQYF,TGTGCCACCAGCAGAGTAAGGGGCCTGTACGAGCAGTACTTC,TRBJ2-7,TRBV15,-,-,14
CAVYPPGGFAENQPQHF,TGTGCCGTCTACCCGCCCGGGGGGTTTGCGGAGAATCAGCCCCAGCATTTT,TRBJ1-5,TRBV28,-,-,17
CASTSGGTAYEQYF,TGTGCCAGCACCTCCGGGGGTACAGCCTACGAGCAGTACTTC,TRBJ2-7,TRBV2,-,-,14
CATSRDRAFYNEQFF,TGTGCCACCAGCAGGGACAGGGCCTTTTATAATGAGCAGTTCTTC,TRBJ2-1,TRBV15,TRBD1,-,15
CASSSGQGRAEAFF,TGTGCCAGCAGCTCGGGACAGGGGAGGGCTGAAGCTTTCTTT,TRBJ1-1,TRBV5-4,TRBD1,-,14
CASSPPPGGNLYGYTF,TGTGCCAGCAGTCCCCCCCCAGGGGGCAATTTATATGGCTACACCTTC,TRBJ1-2,TRBV28,TRBD1,-,16
CASSQDGRGLLFF,TGTGCCAGCAGCCAAGATGGTAGGGGGCTACTGTTTTTT,TRBJ1-4,TRBV4-2,TRBD1,few,13
CASSPRGGNTEAFF,TGTGCCAGCAGCCCAAGGGGTGGGAACACTGAAGCTTTCTTT,TRBJ1-1,TRBV7-2,-,-,14
CASSPRLAGDTGELFF,TGTGCCAGCTCACCTCGACTAGCGGGAGACACCGGGGAGCTGTTTTTT,TRBJ2-2,TRBV18,TRBD2,-,16
CASSFFGTEAFF,TGTGCCAGCAGTTTCTTCGGGACTGAAGCTTTCTTT,TRBJ1-1,TRBV27,-,-,12
CASSLEVGQVGYTF,TGTGCCAGCAGCTTGGAGGTGGGACAGGTTGGCTACACCTTC,TRBJ1-2,TRBV5-4,TRBD1,-,14
CASSRRGIVGYTF,TGTGCCAGCAGTCGCAGGGGGATTGTTGGCTACACCTTC,TRBJ1-2,TRBV12-3/TRBV12-4,TRBD1,-,13
CASSSRVSGTQTGELFF,TGTGCCAGCAGTTCCCGGGTTAGCGGGACCCAAACCGGGGAGCTGTTTTTT,TRBJ2-2,TRBV28,TRBD2,-,17
CASSLVVPGEAFF,TGTGCCAGCAGCTTAGTAGTCCCAGGGGAAGCTTTCTTT,TRBJ1-1,TRBV7-2,-,once,13
CASSFPVQREGAYEQYF,TGTGCCAGCAGCTTCCCAGTCCAGCGGGAGGGGGCCTACGAGCAGTACTTC,TRBJ2-7,TRBV7-9,TRBD2,once,17
CASSPLTGVGTEAFF,TGTGCCAGCAGTCCCCTTACGGGGGTAGGCACTGAAGCTTTCTTT,TRBJ1-1,TRBV27,-,-,15
CASSYSGKLDTQYF,TGTGCCAGCAGCTACAGCGGGAAGCTAGATACGCAGTATTTT,TRBJ2-3,TRBV9,TRBD2,few,14
CASSAGTGAKNTEAFF,TGTGCCAGCAGCGCAGGGACAGGGGCAAAGAACACTGAAGCTTTCTTT,TRBJ1-1,TRBV9,TRBD1,-,16
CSVEVYTIRGTEAFF,TGCAGCGTTGAAGTTTATACAATTAGGGGCACTGAAGCTTTCTTT,TRBJ1-1,TRBV29-1,-,-,15
CASTSGRYDTDTQYF,TGTGCCAGCACTAGCGGGCGATATGACACAGATACGCAGTATTTT,TRBJ2-3,TRBV9,TRBD2,-,15
CASSPQAGREKLFF,TGTGCCAGCAGCCCTCAGGCGGGGCGGGAAAAACTGTTTTTT,TRBJ1-4,TRBV3-1/TRBV3-2,-,-,14
CAWSLEDGTEAFF,TGTGCCTGGAGTTTAGAGGATGGCACTGAAGCTTTCTTT,TRBJ1-1,TRBV30,-,-,13
CASSLGGIPDTQYF,TGTGCCAGCAGCTTGGGGGGGATTCCAGATACGCAGTATTTT,TRBJ2-3,TRBV7-3,TRBD2,-,14
CASSPQGLVNQPQHF,TGTGCCAGCAGCCCCCAGGGACTAGTCAATCAGCCCCAGCATTTT,TRBJ1-5,TRBV7-2,-,-,15
CASSPLVSPLHF,TGTGCCAGCAGTCCTTTAGTATCACCCCTCCACTTT,TRBJ1-6,TRBV28,-,-,12
CASSNGQGSYNEQFF,TGCGCCAGCAGCAATGGACAGGGCTCCTACAATGAGCAGTTCTTC,TRBJ2-1,TRBV5-1,TRBD1,-,15
CASSYSGGSQETQYF,TGTGCCAGCAGTTACTCGGGGGGGAGCCAAGAGACCCAGTACTTC,TRBJ2-5,TRBV6-5,TRBD2,-,15
CASSLGQGASYEQYF,TGTGCCAGCAGCTTAGGACAGGGGGCGTCCTACGAGCAGTACTTC,TRBJ2-7,TRBV11-1,TRBD1,-,15
CASSQAGLAGGYEQYF,TGCGCCAGCAGCCAGGCAGGACTAGCGGGAGGGTACGAGCAGTACTTC,TRBJ2-7,TRBV4-3,TRBD2,-,16
CATTRGSGDTDTQYF,TGTGCCACCACCAGGGGTAGCGGGGATACAGATACGCAGTATTTT,TRBJ2-3,TRBV15,TRBD2,-,15
CASSSTTLDTQYF,TGTGCCAGCAGCTCAACTACCCTTGATACGCAGTATTTT,TRBJ2-3,TRBV9,-,-,13
CASTPDMGRAQHF,TGTGCCAGCACCCCCGACATGGGCAGAGCCCAGCATTTT,TRBJ1-5,TRBV2,-,-,13
CASSAGRDTQYF,TGTGCCAGCAGCGCAGGGAGGGATACGCAGTATTTT,TRBJ2-3,TRBV7-9,-,-,12
CASSSPSGSGPLNEQFF,TGTGCCAGCAGTTCCCCTTCCGGGAGCGGCCCTCTCAATGAGCAGTTCTTC,TRBJ2-1,TRBV7-9,-,-,17
CASSQPTGKITEAFF,TGCGCCAGCAGCCAACCAACAGGGAAAATCACTGAAGCTTTCTTT,TRBJ1-1,TRBV4-1,-,few,15
CATSDSLSQGYTF,TGTGCCACCAGTGATTCGCTTTCCCAGGGCTACACCTTC,TRBJ1-2,TRBV24-1,-,-,13
CAWSLGYTF,TGTGCCTGGAGTTTAGGCTACACCTTC,TRBJ1-2,TRBV30,-,few,9
CASSARTSGSTDTQYF,TGTGCCAGCAGCGCCAGGACTAGCGGGAGCACAGATACGCAGTATTTT,TRBJ2-3,TRBV4-2,TRBD2,-,16
CASSPTSGGPINTIYF,TGCGCCAGCAGCCCCACGAGCGGGGGCCCCATAAACACCATATATTTT,TRBJ1-3,TRBV4-1,-,-,16
CASRSPGTVTYEQYF,TGTGCCAGCAGGTCACCCGGGACAGTTACCTACGAGCAGTACTTC,TRBJ2-7,TRBV28,TRBD1,-,15
CASTQGGNEQYF,TGTGCCAGTACCCAGGGAGGGAACGAGCAGTACTTC,TRBJ2-7,TRBV28,TRBD2,-,12
CASSLVSGTGNTIYF,TGTGCCAGCAGCTTAGTTTCAGGGACTGGAAACACCATATATTTT,TRBJ1-3,TRBV7-8,-,once,15
CASSLLAAGGPQETQYF,TGTGCCAGCAGCTTATTAGCAGCGGGGGGACCTCAAGAGACCCAGTACTTC,TRBJ2-5,TRBV11-2,TRBD2,-,17
CASSGGAPSF,TGTGCCAGCAGCGGGGGGGCCCCCTCCTTT,TRBJ1-1,TRBV11-2,-,-,10
CASSPRYSQSYEQYF,TGTGCCAGCTCACCACGTTACAGCCAATCCTACGAGCAGTACTTC,TRBJ2-7,TRBV18,-,-,15
CASSVRQGSYGYTF,TGTGCCAGCAGCGTAAGACAGGGGTCCTATGGCTACACCTTC,TRBJ1-2,TRBV7-2,TRBD1,few,14
CASSQERYQTNYGYTF,TGCGCCAGCAGCCAAGAAAGGTACCAGACAAACTATGGCTACACCTTC,TRBJ1-2,TRBV4-1,-,-,16
CASSSGGLTGTQYF,TGTGCCAGCAGCTCCGGGGGGCTGACGGGTACGCAGTATTTT,TRBJ2-3,TRBV13,-,-,14
CASSVRQGLETQYF,TGTGCCAGCAGTGTTCGGCAGGGATTAGAGACCCAGTACTTC,TRBJ2-5,TRBV2,-,-,14
CASSPSSGAYEQYF,TGTGCCAGCAGCCCGTCTAGCGGGGCCTACGAGCAGTACTTC,TRBJ2-7,TRBV9,TRBD2,-,14
CAWRQGGKLFF,TGTGCCTGGAGACAGGGGGGAAAACTGTTTTTT,TRBJ1-4,TRBV30,TRBD1,-,11
CAWSVPSAGGNTIYF,TGTGCCTGGAGTGTACCCAGTGCGGGAGGAAACACCATATATTTT,TRBJ1-3,TRBV30,-,-,15
CASSETGLYTDTQYF,TGTGCCAGCAGTGAGACAGGGCTCTACACAGATACGCAGTATTTT,TRBJ2-3,TRBV2,TRBD1,-,15